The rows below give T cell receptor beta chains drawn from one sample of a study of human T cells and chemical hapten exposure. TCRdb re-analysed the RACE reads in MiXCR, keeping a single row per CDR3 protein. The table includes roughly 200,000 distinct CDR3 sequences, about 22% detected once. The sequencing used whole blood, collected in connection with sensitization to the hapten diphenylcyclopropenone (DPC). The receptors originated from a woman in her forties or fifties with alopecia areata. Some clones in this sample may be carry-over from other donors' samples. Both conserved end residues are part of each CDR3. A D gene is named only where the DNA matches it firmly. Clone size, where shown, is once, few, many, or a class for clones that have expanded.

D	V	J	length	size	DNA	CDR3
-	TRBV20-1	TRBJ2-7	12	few	TGCAGTGCTAGTAAGGCATCCTACGAGCAGTACTTC	CSASKASYEQYF
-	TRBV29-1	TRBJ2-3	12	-	TGCAGCGTGGCCACTAGTGCAGATACGCAGTATTTT	CSVATSADTQYF
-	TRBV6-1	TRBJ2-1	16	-	TGTGCCAGCAGTGAAGAAGGCGGGCACTCCTACAATGAGCAGTTCTTC	CASSEEGGHSYNEQFF
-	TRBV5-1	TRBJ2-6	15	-	TGCGCCAGCACCCTGGGACACTCTGGGGCCAACGTCCTGACTTTC	CASTLGHSGANVLTF
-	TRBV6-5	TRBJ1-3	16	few	TGTGCCAGCAGTAACTCGGCCGGGACACCTAAAAACACCATATATTTT	CASSNSAGTPKNTIYF
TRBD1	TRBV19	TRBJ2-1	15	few	TGTGCCAGTAGCTCGCCGCGACAGGGGATCCATGAGCAGTTCTTC	CASSSPRQGIHEQFF
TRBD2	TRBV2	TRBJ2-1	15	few	TGTGCCAGCAGTACACTAGCGGGAGCGGGAAATGAGCAGTTCTTC	CASSTLAGAGNEQFF
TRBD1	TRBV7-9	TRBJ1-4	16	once	TGTGCCAGCAGCTTAGAGGGGACAGCGGTGGGTGAAAAACTGTTTTTT	CASSLEGTAVGEKLFF
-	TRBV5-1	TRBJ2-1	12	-	TGCGCCAGCAGCTTTGTGAGTAATGAGCAGTTCTTC	CASSFVSNEQFF
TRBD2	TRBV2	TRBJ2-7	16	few	TGTGCCAGCAGTGAAGGTTTAGCGGGAGTAGGCCACGAGCAGTACTTC	CASSEGLAGVGHEQYF
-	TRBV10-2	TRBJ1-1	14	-	TGCGCCAGCAGTATAACCGGGGGTGAAACTGAAGCTTTCTTT	CASSITGGETEAFF
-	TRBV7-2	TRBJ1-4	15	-	TGTGCCAGCAGTTATAACGCGGGGGGACGGGAAAAACTGTTTTTT	CASSYNAGGREKLFF
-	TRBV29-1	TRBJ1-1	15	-	TGCAGCGTCGCAATAAAGCAGGGCCCGGGCGTCGAAGCTTTCTTT	CSVAIKQGPGVEAFF
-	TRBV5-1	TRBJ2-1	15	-	TGCGCCAGCAGCTTGGGCTTAGCTACCTACAATGAGCAGTTCTTC	CASSLGLATYNEQFF
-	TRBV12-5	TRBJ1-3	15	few	TGTGCTAGTGGTTTGTTGGTGGGTTCGGGAAACACCATATATTTT	CASGLLVGSGNTIYF
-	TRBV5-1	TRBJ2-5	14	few	TGCGCCAGCAGCAACCAGGGGTTCGCGGAGACCCAGTACTTC	CASSNQGFAETQYF
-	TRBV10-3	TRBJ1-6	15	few	TGTGCCATCTGCGCCGGGTTATCCTATAATTCACCCCTCCACTTT	CAICAGLSYNSPLHF
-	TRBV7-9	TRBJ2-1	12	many	TGTGCCAGCAGCTTACAGGGAGGTGAGCAGTTCTTC	CASSLQGGEQFF
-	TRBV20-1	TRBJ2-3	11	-	TGCAGTGCTCCGCTAGCAGATACGCAGTATTTT	CSAPLADTQYF
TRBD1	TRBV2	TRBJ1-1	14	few	TGTGCCAGCAGGCTGGGACAGGGGAACACTGAAGCTTTCTTT	CASRLGQGNTEAFF
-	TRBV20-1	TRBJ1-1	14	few	TGCAGTGCTAGAGATCCAGGGTTGTGGACTGAAGCTTTCTTT	CSARDPGLWTEAFF
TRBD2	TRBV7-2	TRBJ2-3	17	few	TGTGCCAGCAGTCGACTAGCGGGCTGGCCCAGCACAGATACGCAGTATTTT	CASSRLAGWPSTDTQYF